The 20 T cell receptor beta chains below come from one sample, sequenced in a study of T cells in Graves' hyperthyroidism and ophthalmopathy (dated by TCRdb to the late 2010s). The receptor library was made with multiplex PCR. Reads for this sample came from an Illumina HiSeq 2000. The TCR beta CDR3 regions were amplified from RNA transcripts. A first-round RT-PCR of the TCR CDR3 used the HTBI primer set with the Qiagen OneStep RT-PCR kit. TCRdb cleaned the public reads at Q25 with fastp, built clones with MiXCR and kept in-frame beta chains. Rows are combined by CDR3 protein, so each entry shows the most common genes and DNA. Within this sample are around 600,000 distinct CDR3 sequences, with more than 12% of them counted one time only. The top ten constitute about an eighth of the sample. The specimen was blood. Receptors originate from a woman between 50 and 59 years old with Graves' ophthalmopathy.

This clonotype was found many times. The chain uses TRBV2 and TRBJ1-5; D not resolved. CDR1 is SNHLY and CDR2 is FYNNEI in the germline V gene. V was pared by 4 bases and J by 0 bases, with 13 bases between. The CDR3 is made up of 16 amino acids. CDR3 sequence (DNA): TGTGCCAGCAGTGTGTTCGGCAGTCATAGCAATCAGCCCCAGCATTTT. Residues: CASSVFGSHSNQPQHF.

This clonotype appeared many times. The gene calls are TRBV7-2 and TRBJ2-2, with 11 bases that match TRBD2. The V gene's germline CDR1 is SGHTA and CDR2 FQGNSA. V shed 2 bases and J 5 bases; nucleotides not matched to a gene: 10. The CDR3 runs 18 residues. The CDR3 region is CASSLWGMLAGGTGELFF. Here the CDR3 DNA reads TGTGCCAGCAGCTTATGGGGGATGCTAGCGGGAGGAACCGGGGAGCTGTTTTTT.

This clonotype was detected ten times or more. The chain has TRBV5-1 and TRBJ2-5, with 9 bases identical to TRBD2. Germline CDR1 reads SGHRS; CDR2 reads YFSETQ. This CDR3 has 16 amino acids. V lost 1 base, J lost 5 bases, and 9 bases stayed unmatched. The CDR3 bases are TGCGCCAGCAGCTTGCTAGCGGGAACGGCCGAGGAGACCCAGTACTTC. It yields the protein CASSLLAGTAEETQYF.

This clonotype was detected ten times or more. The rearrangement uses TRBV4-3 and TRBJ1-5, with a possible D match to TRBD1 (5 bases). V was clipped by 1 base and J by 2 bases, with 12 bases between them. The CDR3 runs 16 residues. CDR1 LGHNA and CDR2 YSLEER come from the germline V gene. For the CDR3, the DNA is TGCGCCAGCAGCCAAGCTTTAAGGGGTGGCAATCAGCCCCAGCATTTT. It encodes CASSQALRGGNQPQHF.

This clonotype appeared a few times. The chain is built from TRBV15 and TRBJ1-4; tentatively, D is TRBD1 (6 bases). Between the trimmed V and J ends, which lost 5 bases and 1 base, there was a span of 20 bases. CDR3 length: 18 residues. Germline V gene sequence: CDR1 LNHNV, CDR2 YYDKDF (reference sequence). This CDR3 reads CATSSGQPGHRTNEKLFF. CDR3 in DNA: TGTGCCACCAGCTCAGGACAACCGGGACACCGAACTAATGAAAAACTGTTTTTT.

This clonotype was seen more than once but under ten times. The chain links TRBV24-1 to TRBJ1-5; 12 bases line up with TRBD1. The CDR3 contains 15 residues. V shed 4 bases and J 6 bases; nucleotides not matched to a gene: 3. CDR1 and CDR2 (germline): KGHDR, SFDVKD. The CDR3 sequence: CATSDGTGGGQPQHF. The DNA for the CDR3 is TGTGCCACCAGTGACGGGACAGGGGGCGGTCAGCCCCAGCATTTT.

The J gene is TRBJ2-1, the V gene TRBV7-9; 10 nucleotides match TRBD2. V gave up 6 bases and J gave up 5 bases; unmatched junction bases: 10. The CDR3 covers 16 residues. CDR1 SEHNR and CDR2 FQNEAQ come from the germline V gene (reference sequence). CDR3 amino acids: CASSDPSGRRNNEQFF. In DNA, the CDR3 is TGTGCCAGCAGTGACCCTAGCGGGAGACGGAACAATGAGCAGTTCTTC.

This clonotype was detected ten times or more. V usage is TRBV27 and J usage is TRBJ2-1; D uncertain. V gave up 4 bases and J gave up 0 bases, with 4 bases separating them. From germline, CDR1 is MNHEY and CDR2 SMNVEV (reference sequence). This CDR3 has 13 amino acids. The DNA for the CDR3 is TGTGCCAGCAGTTGGGGCTCCTACAATGAGCAGTTCTTC. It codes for CASSWGSYNEQFF.

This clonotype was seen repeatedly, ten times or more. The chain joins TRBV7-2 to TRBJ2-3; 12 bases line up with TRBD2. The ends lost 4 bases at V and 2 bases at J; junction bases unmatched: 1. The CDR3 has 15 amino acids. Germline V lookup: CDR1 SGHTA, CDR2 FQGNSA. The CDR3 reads CASSWTSGNTDTQYF. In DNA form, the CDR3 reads TGTGCCAGCAGCTGGACTAGCGGGAACACAGATACGCAGTATTTT.

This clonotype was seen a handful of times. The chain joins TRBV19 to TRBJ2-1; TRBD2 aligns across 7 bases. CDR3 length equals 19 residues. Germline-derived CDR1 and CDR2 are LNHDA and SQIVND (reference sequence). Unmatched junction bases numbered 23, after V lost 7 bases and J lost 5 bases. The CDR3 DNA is TGTGCCAGTAAAGAAAAAACCACATGGCGGGAGCAACCTCACAATGAGCAGTTCTTC. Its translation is CASKEKTTWREQPHNEQFF.

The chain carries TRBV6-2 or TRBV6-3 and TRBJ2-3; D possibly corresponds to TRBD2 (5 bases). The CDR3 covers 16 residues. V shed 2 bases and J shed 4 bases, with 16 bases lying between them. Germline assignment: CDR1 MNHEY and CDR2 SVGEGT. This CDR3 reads CASSYGPREESDTQYF. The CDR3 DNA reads TGTGCCAGCAGTTACGGACCACGGGAAGAATCAGATACGCAGTATTTT.

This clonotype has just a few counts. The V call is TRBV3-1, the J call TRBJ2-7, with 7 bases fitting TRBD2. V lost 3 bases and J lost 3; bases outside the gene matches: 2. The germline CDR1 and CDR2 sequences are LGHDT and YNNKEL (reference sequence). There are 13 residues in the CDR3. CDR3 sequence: CASSHGGGYEQYF. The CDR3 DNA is TGTGCCAGCAGCCACGGCGGGGGCTACGAGCAGTACTTC.

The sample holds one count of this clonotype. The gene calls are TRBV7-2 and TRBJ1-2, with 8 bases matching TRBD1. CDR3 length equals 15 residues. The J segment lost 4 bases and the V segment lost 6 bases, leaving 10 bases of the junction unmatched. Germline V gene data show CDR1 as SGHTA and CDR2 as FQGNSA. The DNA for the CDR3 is TGTGCCAGCAGTTCAATAACGACAGGGGCCTATGGCTACACCTTC. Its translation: CASSSITTGAYGYTF.

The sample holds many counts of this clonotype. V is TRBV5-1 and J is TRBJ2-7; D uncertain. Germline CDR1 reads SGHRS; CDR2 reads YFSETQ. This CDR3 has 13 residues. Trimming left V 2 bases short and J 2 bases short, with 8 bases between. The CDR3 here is CASSFLPAYEQYF. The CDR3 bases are TGCGCCAGCAGCTTCCTTCCAGCCTACGAGCAGTACTTC.

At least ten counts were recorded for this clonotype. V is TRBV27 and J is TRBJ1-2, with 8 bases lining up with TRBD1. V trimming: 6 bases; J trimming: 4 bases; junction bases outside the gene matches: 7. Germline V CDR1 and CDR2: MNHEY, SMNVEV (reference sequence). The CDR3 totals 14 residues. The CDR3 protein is CASSGRGRSYGYTF. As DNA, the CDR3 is TGTGCCAGCAGCGGCAGGGGGCGCTCCTATGGCTACACCTTC.

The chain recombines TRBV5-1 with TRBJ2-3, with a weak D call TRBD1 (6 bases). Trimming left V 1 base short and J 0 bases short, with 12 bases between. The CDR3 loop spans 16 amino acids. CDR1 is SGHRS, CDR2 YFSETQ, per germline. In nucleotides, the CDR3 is TGCGCCAGCAGCTTGCCCACAGGGTCTAGCACAGATACGCAGTATTTT. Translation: CASSLPTGSSTDTQYF.

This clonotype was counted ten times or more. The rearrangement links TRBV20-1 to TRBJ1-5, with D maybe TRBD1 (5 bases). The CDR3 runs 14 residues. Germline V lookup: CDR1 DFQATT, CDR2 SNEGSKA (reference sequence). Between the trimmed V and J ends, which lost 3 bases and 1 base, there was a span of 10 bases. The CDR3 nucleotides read TGCAGTGCTAGCCAGGGTTGGAGCAATCAGCCCCAGCATTTT. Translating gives CSASQGWSNQPQHF.

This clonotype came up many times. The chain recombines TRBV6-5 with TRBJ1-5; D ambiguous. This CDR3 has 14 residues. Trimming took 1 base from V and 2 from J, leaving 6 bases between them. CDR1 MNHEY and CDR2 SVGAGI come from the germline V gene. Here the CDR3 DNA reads TGTGCCAGCAGTTACTATGGGGGCAATCAGCCCCAGCATTTT. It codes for CASSYYGGNQPQHF.

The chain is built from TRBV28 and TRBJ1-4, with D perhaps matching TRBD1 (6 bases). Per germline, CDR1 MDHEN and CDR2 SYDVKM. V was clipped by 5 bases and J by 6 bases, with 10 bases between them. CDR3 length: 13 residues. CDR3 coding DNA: TGTGCCAGCAGTCCTAAGGGGGATGAAAAACTGTTTTTT. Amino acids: CASSPKGDEKLFF.

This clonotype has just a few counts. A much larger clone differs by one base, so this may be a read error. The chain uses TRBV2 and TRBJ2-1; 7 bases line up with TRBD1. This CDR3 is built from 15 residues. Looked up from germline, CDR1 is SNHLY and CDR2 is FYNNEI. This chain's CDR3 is CASGQEQGVYNEQLF. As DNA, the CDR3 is TGTGCCAGTGGACAGGAGCAGGGCGTTTACAATGAGCAGCTCTTC.